This T cell receptor beta chain derives from a study of CD8+ T cells in alopecia areata. Study findings and constraints: Normal skin contains resident alphabeta T cells, and these are also sequenced in scalp samples. Patients shared TCRs less clearly than mice did, possibly for HLA-related reasons. Affected scalp, especially in alopecia totalis/universalis, had a higher clonality than normal scalp did.

On this clone itself: The target antigen is unknown.

The researchers isolated CD4+ and CD8+ T cells from PBMCs by sorting. The CDR3 sequence is 14 residues long. Germline CDR1 reads MNHEY; CDR2 reads SVGAGI. Deletions cut 2 bases from V and 7 bases from J, with 9 bases between. cDNA serving as the sequencing template came from extracted, reverse transcribed RNA. Some clones are missing from TCRdb's copy, which holds only in-frame ones; the method was immunoSEQ multiplex PCR. The data hold roughly 120,000 clones, with 55% to 65% observed a single time. The sample consisted of CD4+ T cells sorted from blood. This receptor was obtained from a human donor in good health. The chain employs TRBV6-5 and TRBJ1-6; a possible D gene is TRBD1 (5 bases). The CDR3 DNA reads as TGTGCCAGCAGTTACGGGACCAACAATTCACCCCTCCACTTT. Translation gives CASSYGTNNSPLHF.